The entry below describes one TCR beta chain. With 2 bases removed from V and 13 bases from J, the gap between germline ends came to 13 bases. The germline gives CDR1 SGHNT, CDR2 YYREEE (reference sequence). The CDR3 consists of 13 residues. The source of the sample is a study of blood T cell repertoires in COVID-19. Generated by immunoSEQ multiplex PCR, the TCRdb table keeps only in-frame clones and is missing some. In the table there are more than 250,000 clones, roughly 84% of which are singletons. This chain links TRBV5-4 with TRBJ1-6, with D tentatively TRBD1 (6 bases). The specimen was peripheral blood. The receptor comes from a human donor in a cohort sampled during active COVID-19. CDR3 coding DNA: TGTGCCAGCAGCTTCTTCAGGGGATCGCCCCTCCACTTT. This gives the protein CASSFFRGSPLHF.